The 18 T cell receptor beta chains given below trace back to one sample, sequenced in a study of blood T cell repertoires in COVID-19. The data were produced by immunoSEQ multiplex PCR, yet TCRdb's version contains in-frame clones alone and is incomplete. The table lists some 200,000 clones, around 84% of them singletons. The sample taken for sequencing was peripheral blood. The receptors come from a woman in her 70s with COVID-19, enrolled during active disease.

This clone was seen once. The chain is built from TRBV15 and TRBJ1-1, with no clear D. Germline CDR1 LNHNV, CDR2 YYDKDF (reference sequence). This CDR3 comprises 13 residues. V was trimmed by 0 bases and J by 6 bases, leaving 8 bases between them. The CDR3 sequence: CATSRDRGSEAFF. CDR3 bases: TGTGCCACCAGCAGAGATAGAGGGTCTGAAGCTTTCTTT.

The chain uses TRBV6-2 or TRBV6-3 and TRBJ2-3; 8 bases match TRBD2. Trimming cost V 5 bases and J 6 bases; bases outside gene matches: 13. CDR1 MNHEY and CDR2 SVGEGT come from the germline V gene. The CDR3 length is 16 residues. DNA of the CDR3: TGTGCCAGCAGTCGGGCCGGGACTAGGAGGGCGGATACGCAGTATTTT. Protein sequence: CASSRAGTRRADTQYF.

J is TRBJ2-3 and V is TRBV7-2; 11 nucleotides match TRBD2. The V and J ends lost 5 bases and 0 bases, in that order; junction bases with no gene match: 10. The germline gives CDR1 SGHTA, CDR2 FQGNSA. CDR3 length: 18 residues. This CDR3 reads CASSVQLAGGSSTDTQYF. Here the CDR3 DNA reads TGTGCCAGCAGCGTACAGCTAGCGGGAGGTAGTAGCACAGATACGCAGTATTTT. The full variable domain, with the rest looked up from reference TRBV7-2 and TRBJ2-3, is GAGVSQSPSNKVTEKGKDVELRCDPISGHTALYWYRQSLGQGLEFLIYFQGNSAPDKSGLPSDRFSAERTGGSVSTLTIQRTQQEDSAVYLCASSVQLAGGSSTDTQYFGPGTRLTVL.

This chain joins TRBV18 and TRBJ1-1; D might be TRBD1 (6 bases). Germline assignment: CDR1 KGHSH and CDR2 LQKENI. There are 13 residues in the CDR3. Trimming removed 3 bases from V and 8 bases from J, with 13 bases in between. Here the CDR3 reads CASSPRAGEEAFF. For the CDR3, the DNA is TGTGCCAGCTCACCCCGGGCAGGGGAAGAAGCTTTCTTT. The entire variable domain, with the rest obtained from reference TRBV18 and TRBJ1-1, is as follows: NAGVMQNPRHLVRRRGQEARLRCSPMKGHSHVYWYRQLPEEGLKFMVYLQKENIIDESGMPKERFSAEFPKEGPSILRIQQVVRGDSAAYFCASSPRAGEEAFFGQGTRLTVV.

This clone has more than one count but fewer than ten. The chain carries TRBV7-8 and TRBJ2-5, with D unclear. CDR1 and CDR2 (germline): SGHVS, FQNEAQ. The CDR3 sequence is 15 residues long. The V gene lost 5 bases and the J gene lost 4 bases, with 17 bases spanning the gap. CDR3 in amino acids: CASSRIGSLGETQYF. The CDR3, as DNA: TGTGCCAGCAGCCGGATAGGTTCTCTAGGAGAGACCCAGTACTTC.

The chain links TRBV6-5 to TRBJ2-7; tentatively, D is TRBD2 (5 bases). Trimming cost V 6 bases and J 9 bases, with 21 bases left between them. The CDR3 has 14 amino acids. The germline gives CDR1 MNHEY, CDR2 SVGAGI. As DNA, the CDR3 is TGTGCCAGCAGCACCCTATCGGACTGGGTGTCGCAGTACGTC. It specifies CASSTLSDWVSQYV.

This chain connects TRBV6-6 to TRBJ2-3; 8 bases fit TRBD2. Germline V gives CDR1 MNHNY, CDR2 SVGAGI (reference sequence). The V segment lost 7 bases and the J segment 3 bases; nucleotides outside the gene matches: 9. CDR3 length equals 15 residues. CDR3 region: CASTSGGRRTDTQYF. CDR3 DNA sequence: TGTGCCAGCACCTCGGGAGGGAGAAGGACAGATACGCAGTATTTT.

The CDR3 coding sequence is TGTGCCAGCAGTTTGACAGGTGTGAGCCTATTAGGCTACACCTTC. Translation gives CASSLTGVSLLGYTF. V and J are TRBV27 and TRBJ1-2; TRBD1 might be the D (6 bases). There are 15 residues in the CDR3. Germline V gene lookup returns CDR1 MNHEY and CDR2 SMNVEV (reference sequence). V lost 3 bases and J 8 bases, leaving 19 bases between the germline ends.

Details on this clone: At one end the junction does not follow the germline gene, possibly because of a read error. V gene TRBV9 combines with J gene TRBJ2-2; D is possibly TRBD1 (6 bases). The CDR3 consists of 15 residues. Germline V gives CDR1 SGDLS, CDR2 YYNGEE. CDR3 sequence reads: CASNVQGGSTGELFF. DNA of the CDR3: TGTGCCAGCAACGTACAGGGTGGATCCACCGGGGAGCTGTTTTTT.

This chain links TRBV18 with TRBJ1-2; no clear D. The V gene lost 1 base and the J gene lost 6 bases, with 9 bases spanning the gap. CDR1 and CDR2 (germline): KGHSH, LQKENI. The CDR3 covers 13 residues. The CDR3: CASSPQLGDGYTF. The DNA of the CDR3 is TGTGCCAGCTCACCACAACTTGGAGATGGCTACACCTTC. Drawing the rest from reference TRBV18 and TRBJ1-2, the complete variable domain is NAGVMQNPRHLVRRRGQEARLRCSPMKGHSHVYWYRQLPEEGLKFMVYLQKENIIDESGMPKERFSAEFPKEGPSILRIQQVVRGDSAAYFCASSPQLGDGYTFGSGTRLTVV.

The CDR3 bases are TGCGCCAGCAGTGCACTCGGGGACAGAAATCCTAGACAAGAGACCCAGTACTTC. It encodes CASSALGDRNPRQETQYF. The V gene is TRBV5-1, the J gene TRBJ2-5; TRBD1 aligns across 7 bases. V was clipped by 5 bases and J by 2 bases; unmatched bases: 18. This CDR3 has 18 residues. Germline V lookup: CDR1 SGHRS, CDR2 YFSETQ.

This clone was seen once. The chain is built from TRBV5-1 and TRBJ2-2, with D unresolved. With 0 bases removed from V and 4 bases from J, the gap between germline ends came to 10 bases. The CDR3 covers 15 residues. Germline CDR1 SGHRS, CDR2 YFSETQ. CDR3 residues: CASSLGSQSTGELFF. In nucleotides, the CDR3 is TGCGCCAGCAGCTTGGGGTCGCAGTCCACCGGGGAGCTGTTTTTT.

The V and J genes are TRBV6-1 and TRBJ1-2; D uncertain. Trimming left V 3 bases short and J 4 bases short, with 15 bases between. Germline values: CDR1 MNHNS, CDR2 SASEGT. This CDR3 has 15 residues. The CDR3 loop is CASSDRQALSYGYTF. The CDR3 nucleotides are TGTGCCAGCAGTGACCGTCAGGCGCTTAGCTATGGCTACACCTTC.

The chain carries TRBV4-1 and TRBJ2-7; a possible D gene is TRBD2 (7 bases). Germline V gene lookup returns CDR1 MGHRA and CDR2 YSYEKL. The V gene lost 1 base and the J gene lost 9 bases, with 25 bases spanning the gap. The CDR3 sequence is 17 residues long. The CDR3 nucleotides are TGCGCCAGCAGCCAAGGACCCCTGGAGGGAGGGGGGCAAGGGCAGTACTTC. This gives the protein CASSQGPLEGGGQGQYF.

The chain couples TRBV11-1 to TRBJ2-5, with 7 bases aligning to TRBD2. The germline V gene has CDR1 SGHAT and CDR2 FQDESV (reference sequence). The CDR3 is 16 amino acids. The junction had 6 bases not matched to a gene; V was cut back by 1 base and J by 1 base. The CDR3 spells CASSLVQGGGQETQYF. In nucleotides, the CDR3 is TGTGCCAGCAGCTTAGTCCAGGGCGGGGGCCAAGAGACCCAGTACTTC.

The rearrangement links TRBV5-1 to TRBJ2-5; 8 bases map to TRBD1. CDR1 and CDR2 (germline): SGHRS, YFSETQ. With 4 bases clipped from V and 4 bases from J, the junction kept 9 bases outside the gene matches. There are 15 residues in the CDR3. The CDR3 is CASSPRDRLRETQYF. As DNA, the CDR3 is TGCGCCAGCAGCCCTAGGGACAGGCTGCGAGAGACCCAGTACTTC.

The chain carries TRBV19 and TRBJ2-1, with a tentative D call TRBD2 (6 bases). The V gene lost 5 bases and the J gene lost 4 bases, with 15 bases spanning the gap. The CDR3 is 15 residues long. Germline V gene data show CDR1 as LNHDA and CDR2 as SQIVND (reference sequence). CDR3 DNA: TGTGCCAGTAGTGCGTCCCGGGACTCATACAATGAGCAGTTCTTC. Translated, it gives CASSASRDSYNEQFF.

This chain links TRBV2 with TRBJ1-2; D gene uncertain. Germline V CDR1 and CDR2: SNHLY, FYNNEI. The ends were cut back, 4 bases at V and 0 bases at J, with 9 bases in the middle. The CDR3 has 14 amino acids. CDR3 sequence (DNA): TGTGCCAGCAGTGTGGGGAGTCCTAACTATGGCTACACCTTC. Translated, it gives CASSVGSPNYGYTF.